The source of this T cell receptor beta chain is a study of T cells in Graves' hyperthyroidism and ophthalmopathy. Broader study findings: In blood, most of the thyroid clonotypes expanded above 0.001 were also present.

What was amplified from RNA transcripts were TCR beta CDR3 regions. When the TCR CDR3 underwent first-round RT-PCR, the HTBI primer set was used. Using its own MiXCR run on the multiplex PCR reads, TCRdb lists one record per CDR3 protein. The repertoire holds under 450,000 distinct CDR3 sequences, with approximately 14% as singletons. Absent ophthalmopathy progression within 18 months defined stable Graves' hyperthyroidism. The source of the PBMCs was less than 12 ml of fresh peripheral blood. The V segment lost 5 bases and the J segment 7 bases; nucleotides outside the gene matches: 8. Germline loops: CDR1 SGHAT, CDR2 FQNNGV. This CDR3 region has 15 residues. This clonotype was seen ten or more times. Its specificity is unknown.

The sample was blood. The chain joins TRBV11-2 to TRBJ2-1, with 10 positions matching TRBD2. The source of this sequence is a young woman with Graves' hyperthyroidism. The DNA for the CDR3 is TGTGCCAGCAGCGCCCAGCGGGGGGGCCTTAATGAGCAGTTCTTC. Translating it yields CASSAQRGGLNEQFF.